Listed below are T cell receptor beta chains from one sample, sequenced in a study of T cells expressing NK-cell markers. TCRdb re-called the 5' RACE reads and shows each CDR3 protein once, DNA omitted. The listing records some 410,000 distinct CDR3 sequences. Specimen: blood T cells: a sorted CD56 or NKG2C T cell subset, CD4+ or CD8+ T cells, or bulk PBMC T cells (not recorded which). The source of these receptors is a woman between 18 and 70 years old in good health. Each CDR3 is given with its conserved first and last residue. The order of the fields is V gene, J gene, CDR3 protein.

>TRBV11-1|TRBJ2-1
CASSSPGPSYNEQFF
>TRBV5-4|TRBJ2-7
CASSSGTSGVSYEQYF
>TRBV2|TRBJ2-3
CASSLKFTDTQYF
>TRBV9|TRBJ2-1
CASSVGTTNEQFF
>TRBV6-6|TRBJ2-1
CASSSRPADEQFF
>TRBV30|TRBJ1-5
CAWKARTGENQPQHF
>TRBV7-9|TRBJ2-3
CASSLFSSSTDTQYF
>TRBV7-2|TRBJ2-1
CASSSAGGYNEQFF
>TRBV4-1|TRBJ2-1
CASSQGGRGQFF
>TRBV28|TRBJ2-3
CASSTIAGPPTDTQYF
>TRBV7-8|TRBJ1-1
CASSRQATEAFF
>TRBV12-3/TRBV12-4|TRBJ2-1
CASSFAVEQFF
>TRBV5-4|TRBJ2-2
CASSPGLRGGNTGELFF
>TRBV4-3|TRBJ2-3
CASSHDSYTDTQYF
>TRBV3-1|TRBJ1-3
CASSLRTGGRNTIYF
>TRBV20-1|TRBJ2-6
CSASPRQGANSGANVLTF
>TRBV5-1|TRBJ1-1
CASKRDRGNTEAFF
>TRBV20-1|TRBJ2-2
CSARGRTNTGELFF
>TRBV3-1|TRBJ1-5
CASSQGGGGSNQPQHF
>TRBV3-1|TRBJ2-3
CASSQENADTQYF
>TRBV6-1|TRBJ2-3
CASSTGQQLTDTQYF
>TRBV4-1|TRBJ2-3
CASSQEGSDRVSVATVTDTQYF
>TRBV15|TRBJ2-2
CATSTIWLAGTGELFF
>TRBV7-9|TRBJ1-1
CASRQRGNTEAFF
>TRBV29-1|TRBJ1-3
CSVAFSGNTIYF
>TRBV5-1|TRBJ2-1
CASSFRTVHEQFF
>TRBV5-4|TRBJ2-7
CASSLGQGDYEQYF
>TRBV20-1|TRBJ1-5
CSARDLSSEWSNQPQHF
>TRBV6-1|TRBJ2-1
CASMGLAGSRSYNEQFF
>TRBV10-3|TRBJ1-5
CAITGQGNQPQHF
>TRBV18|TRBJ2-1
CASSPERVANEQFF
>TRBV5-6|TRBJ2-3
CASSPSGGPTQYF
>TRBV4-3|TRBJ1-1
CASSQDRRPSTEAFF
>TRBV10-1|TRBJ2-3
CASSDTRKTDTQYF
>TRBV18|TRBJ2-7
CASSPSSGDEQYF
>TRBV7-3|TRBJ2-3
CASSFGYTDTQYF
>TRBV9|TRBJ1-3
CASSTTGMSGNTIYF
>TRBV29-1|TRBJ2-1
CSVDGRSSYNEQFF
>TRBV12-3/TRBV12-4|TRBJ1-1
CASSFAANTEAFF
>TRBV24-1|TRBJ2-1
CATDPGTYSYNEQFF
>TRBV15|TRBJ2-7
CATSRGKSVEDRAYEQYF
>TRBV6-1|TRBJ1-1
CASSLRLFTSTEAFF
>TRBV27|TRBJ1-2
CASSLTGANYGYTF
>TRBV5-1|TRBJ2-5
CASRSDSQETQYF
>TRBV29-1|TRBJ2-2
CSVGRGNTGELFF